This T cell receptor (beta chain) was captured by sequencing in a study of blood T cell repertoires in COVID-19. Across the study: There were acute and convalescent COVID-19 samples, and they came from the United States, Italy and Spain. PBMCs, B-cell-depleted T cells, or T cells were the source of the cDNA or gDNA that made up the material.

Per the original methods: By means of reference gene primer amplification, nucleated cell counts were estimated. Assay: immunoSEQ multiplex PCR; the TCRdb copy retains only in-frame clones and omits some. The V and J calls and clone size come from that table; D and trimming were worked out from the DNA. The sample carries approximately 190,000 clones, around nine tenths recorded once. CDR3 length: 15 residues. V was clipped by 6 bases and J by 2 bases, with 15 bases between them. CDR1 MNHEY and CDR2 SVGAGI come from the germline V gene. V is TRBV6-5 and J is TRBJ2-3, with a weak D call TRBD2 (7 bases). The sequence was obtained from a woman aged 40 to 49 who had recovered from COVID-19. The material sequenced was peripheral blood. CDR3 sequence reads: CASSPRAGHTDTQYF. In DNA, the CDR3 is TGTGCCAGCAGCCCCAGAGCGGGACACACAGATACGCAGTATTTT.